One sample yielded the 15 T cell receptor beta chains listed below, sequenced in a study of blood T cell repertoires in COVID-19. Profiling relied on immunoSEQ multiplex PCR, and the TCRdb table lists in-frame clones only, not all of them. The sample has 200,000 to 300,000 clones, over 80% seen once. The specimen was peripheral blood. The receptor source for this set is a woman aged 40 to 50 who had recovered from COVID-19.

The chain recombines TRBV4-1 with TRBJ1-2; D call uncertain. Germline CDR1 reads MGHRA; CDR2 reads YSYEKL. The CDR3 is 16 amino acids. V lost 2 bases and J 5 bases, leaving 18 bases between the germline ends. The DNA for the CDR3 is TGCGCCAGCAGCCAAAGCGCGTCGGGGATCCGATATGGCTACACCTTC. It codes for CASSQSASGIRYGYTF.

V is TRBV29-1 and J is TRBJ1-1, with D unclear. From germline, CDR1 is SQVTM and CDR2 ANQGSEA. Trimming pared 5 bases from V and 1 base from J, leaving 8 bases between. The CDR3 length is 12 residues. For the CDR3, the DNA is TGCAGCGTTCAGCGGGGGAACACTGAAGCTTTCTTT. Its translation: CSVQRGNTEAFF.

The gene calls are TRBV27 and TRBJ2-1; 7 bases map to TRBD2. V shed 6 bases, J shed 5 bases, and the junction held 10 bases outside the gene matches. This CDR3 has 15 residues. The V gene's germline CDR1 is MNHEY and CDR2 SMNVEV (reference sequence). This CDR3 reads CASRPLAGVDNEQFF. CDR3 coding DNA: TGTGCCAGCAGACCTCTGGCGGGGGTCGACAATGAGCAGTTCTTC.

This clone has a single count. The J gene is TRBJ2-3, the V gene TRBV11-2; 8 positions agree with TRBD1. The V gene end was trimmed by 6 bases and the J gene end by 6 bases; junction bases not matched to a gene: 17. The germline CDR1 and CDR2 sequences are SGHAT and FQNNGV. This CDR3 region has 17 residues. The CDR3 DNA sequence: TGTGCCAGCAGAAGGGGATTGGCAGGGGGCGTCTTCGATACGCAGTATTTT. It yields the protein CASRRGLAGGVFDTQYF.

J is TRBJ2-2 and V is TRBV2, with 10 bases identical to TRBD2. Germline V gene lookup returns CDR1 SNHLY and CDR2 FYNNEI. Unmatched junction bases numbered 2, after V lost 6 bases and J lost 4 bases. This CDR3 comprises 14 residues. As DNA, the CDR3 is TGTGCCAGCAGAGAGCGGGGGGGCACCGGGGAGCTGTTTTTT. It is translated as CASRERGGTGELFF. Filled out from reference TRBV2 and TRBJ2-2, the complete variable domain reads EPEVTQTPSHQVTQMGQEVILRCVPISNHLYFYWYRQILGQKVEFLVSFYNNEISEKSEIFDDQFSVERPDGSNFTLKIRSTKLEDSAMYFCASRERGGTGELFFGEGSRLTVL.

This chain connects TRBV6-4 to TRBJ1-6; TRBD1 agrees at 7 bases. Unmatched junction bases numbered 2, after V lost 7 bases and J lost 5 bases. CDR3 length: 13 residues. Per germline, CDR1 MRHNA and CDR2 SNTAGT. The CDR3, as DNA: TGTGCCAGCAAAGGGACAGATAATTCACCCCTCCACTTT. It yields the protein CASKGTDNSPLHF.

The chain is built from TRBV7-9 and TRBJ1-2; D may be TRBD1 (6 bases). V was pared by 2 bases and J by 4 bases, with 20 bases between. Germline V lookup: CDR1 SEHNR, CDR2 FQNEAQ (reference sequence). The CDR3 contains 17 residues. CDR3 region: CASSLSYLAGASYGYTF. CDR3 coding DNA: TGTGCCAGCAGCTTAAGTTATCTGGCAGGGGCCTCCTATGGCTACACCTTC.

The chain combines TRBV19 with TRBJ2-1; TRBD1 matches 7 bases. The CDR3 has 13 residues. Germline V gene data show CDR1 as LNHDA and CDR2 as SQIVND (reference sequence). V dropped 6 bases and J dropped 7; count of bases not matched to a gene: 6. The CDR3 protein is CASRETGANEQFF. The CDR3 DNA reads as TGTGCCAGTAGAGAAACAGGGGCGAATGAGCAGTTCTTC.

CDR3 nucleotide sequence: TGTGCCAGCAGCCAAGATCTGTCGGGTATTGAGCAGTTCTTC. This encodes CASSQDLSGIEQFF. The chain combines TRBV3-1 (or the pseudogene TRBV3-2) with TRBJ2-1; no reliable D call. Trimming removed 0 bases at V and 9 bases at J, with 12 bases between. Looked up from germline, CDR1 is LGHDT and CDR2 is YNNKEL (reference sequence). This CDR3 is built from 14 residues.

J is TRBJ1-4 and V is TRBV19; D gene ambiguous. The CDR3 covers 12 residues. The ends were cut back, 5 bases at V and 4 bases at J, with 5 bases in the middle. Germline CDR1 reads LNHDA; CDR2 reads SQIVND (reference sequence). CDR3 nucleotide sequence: TGTGCCAGTAGTTCCATTAATGAAAAACTGTTTTTT. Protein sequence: CASSSINEKLFF.

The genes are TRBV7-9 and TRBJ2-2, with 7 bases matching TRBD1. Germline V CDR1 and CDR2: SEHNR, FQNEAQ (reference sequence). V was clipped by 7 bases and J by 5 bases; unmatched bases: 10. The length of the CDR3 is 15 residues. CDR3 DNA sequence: TGTGCCAGCATCGGGCCGGGACAGAAGACCGGGGAGCTGTTTTTT. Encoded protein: CASIGPGQKTGELFF.

CDR3 bases: TGTGCCAGCAGTGACCTTCCTGGACAGGGCTATGGCTACACCTTC. Amino acid sequence: CASSDLPGQGYGYTF. The V and J genes are TRBV6-1 and TRBJ1-2; 8 nucleotides align to TRBD1. Losses at the gene ends were 3 bases for V and 4 bases for J; bases not matched to a gene: 7. From germline, CDR1 is MNHNS and CDR2 SASEGT. CDR3 size: 15 residues.

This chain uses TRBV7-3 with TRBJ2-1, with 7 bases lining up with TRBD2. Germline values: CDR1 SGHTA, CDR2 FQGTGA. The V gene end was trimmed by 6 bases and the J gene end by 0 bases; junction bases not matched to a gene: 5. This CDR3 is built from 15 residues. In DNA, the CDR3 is TGTGCCAGCAGTATAACTAGCGACTCCTACAATGAGCAGTTCTTC. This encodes CASSITSDSYNEQFF.

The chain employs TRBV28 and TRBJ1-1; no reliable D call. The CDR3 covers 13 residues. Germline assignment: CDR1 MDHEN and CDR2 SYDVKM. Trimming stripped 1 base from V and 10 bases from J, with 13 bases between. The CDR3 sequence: CASSLLRNSPAFF. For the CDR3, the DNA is TGTGCCAGCAGTTTATTGCGGAATAGCCCAGCTTTCTTT.

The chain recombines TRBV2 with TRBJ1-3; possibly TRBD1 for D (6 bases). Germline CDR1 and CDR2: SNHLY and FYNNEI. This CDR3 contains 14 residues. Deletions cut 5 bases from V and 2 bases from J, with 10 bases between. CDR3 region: CASSKQGAGNTIYF. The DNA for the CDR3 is TGTGCCAGCAGTAAACAGGGTGCTGGAAACACCATATATTTT.